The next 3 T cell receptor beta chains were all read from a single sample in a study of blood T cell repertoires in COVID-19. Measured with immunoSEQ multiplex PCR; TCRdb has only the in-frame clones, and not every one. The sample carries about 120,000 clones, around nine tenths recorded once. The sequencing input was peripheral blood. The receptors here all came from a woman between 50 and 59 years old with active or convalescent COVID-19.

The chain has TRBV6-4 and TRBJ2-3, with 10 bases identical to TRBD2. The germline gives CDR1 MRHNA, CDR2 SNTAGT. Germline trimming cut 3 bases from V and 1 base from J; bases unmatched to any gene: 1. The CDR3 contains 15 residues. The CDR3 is CASSETSGGTDTQYF. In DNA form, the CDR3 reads TGTGCCAGCAGTGAAACTAGCGGGGGCACAGATACGCAGTATTTT.

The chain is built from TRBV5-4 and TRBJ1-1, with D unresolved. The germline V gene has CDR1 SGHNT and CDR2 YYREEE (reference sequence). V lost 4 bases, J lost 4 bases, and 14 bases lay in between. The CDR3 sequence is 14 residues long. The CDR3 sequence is CASSLGREGTEAFF. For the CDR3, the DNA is TGTGCCAGCAGCCTGGGGAGGGAGGGCACTGAAGCTTTCTTT. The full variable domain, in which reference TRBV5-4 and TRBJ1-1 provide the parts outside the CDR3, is ETGVTQSPTHLIKTRGQQVTLRCSSQSGHNTVSWYQQALGQGPQFIFQYYREEENGRGNFPPRFSGLQFPNYSSELNVNALELDDSALYLCASSLGREGTEAFFGQGTRLTVV.

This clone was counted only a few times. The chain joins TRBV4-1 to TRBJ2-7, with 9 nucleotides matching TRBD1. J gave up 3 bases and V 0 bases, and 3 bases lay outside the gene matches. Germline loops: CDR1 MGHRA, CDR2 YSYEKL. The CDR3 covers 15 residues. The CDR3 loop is CASSQDPGQGYEQYF. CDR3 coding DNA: TGCGCCAGCAGCCAAGATCCGGGACAGGGCTACGAGCAGTACTTC.